Below, one TCR beta chain is given with its context. The antigen remains undetermined. These data are taken from a study of long-term antiretroviral therapy in people with HIV. Across the whole study: There is a gap of about a decade between the earliest samples and the later 2015 immediate-ART recommendation. Findings of the study overall: Every time point showed a repertoire led by clones expanded before ART.

The CDR3 totals 14 residues. Germline-derived CDR1 and CDR2 are MNHEY and SVGAGI. Trimming stripped 8 bases from V and 8 bases from J, with 21 bases between. Survey level was the resolution at which the v3.0 immunoSEQ assay ran. Sequencing aimed at 40,000-50,000 T-cell genomes per sample. The table came from immunoSEQ multiplex PCR; TCRdb's copy has only in-frame clones and leaves some out. The sample yields 32,000 or so clones, 85% to 90% seen once. PBMC samples from each donor numbered at least one pre-ART and at least two post-ART. The receptor comes from a middle-aged man with HIV. This specimen was unsorted PBMCs, taken 3.2 years before starting antiretroviral therapy. The chain employs TRBV6-5 and TRBJ1-2; TRBD1 is a possible D gene (6 bases). In nucleotides, the CDR3 is TGTGCCAGCTCCTGGGGGGCCACCGCCGGGGGCTACACCTTC. Translated: CASSWGATAGGYTF.